The 29 T cell receptor beta chains below were found in one sample sequenced in a study of blood T cell repertoires in COVID-19. Sequenced by immunoSEQ multiplex PCR; TCRdb stores in-frame clones only, minus some. There are about 370,000 clones in the sample; roughly nine tenths occur only once, and around 3% lies in the top ten. The sample was peripheral blood. These receptors all come from a woman aged 25 to 45 with COVID-19, enrolled during active disease.

The chain recombines TRBV5-4 with TRBJ1-2; D is unclear. Looked up from germline, CDR1 is SGHNT and CDR2 is YYREEE (reference sequence). The CDR3 is 15 residues long. The V and J ends lost 0 bases and 2 bases respectively, with 11 bases between them. Written as DNA, the CDR3 is TGTGCCAGCAGCTTGGAGGTTGCACAGAACTATGGCTACACCTTC. Protein sequence: CASSLEVAQNYGYTF.

This clone was picked up a small number of times. The chain links TRBV28 to TRBJ2-5; TRBD1 matches at 10 bases. From germline, CDR1 is MDHEN and CDR2 SYDVKM. CDR3 length: 15 amino acids. The V and J ends lost 5 bases and 5 bases, in that order; junction bases with no gene match: 8. The CDR3 spells CASSPQTGGGETQYF. CDR3 in DNA: TGTGCCAGCAGTCCCCAGACAGGGGGCGGGGAGACCCAGTACTTC.

Only one count was recorded for this clone. The chain joins TRBV5-1 to TRBJ2-3, with 10 bases identical to TRBD2. Losses at the gene ends were 0 bases for V and 4 bases for J; bases not matched to a gene: 2. Germline assignment: CDR1 SGHRS and CDR2 YFSETQ. The CDR3 extends over 15 amino acids. In nucleotides, the CDR3 is TGCGCCAGCAGCTTGGGTCTAGCGGGGGCAGATACGCAGTATTTT. Amino acids: CASSLGLAGADTQYF.

This chain uses TRBV19 with TRBJ1-5; D uncertain. CDR1 is LNHDA, CDR2 SQIVND, per germline (reference sequence). V lost 5 bases and J 3 bases, leaving 5 bases between the germline ends. The CDR3 length is 12 residues. The CDR3: CASSPVNQPQHF. The CDR3 region has the DNA TGTGCCAGTAGTCCAGTCAATCAGCCCCAGCATTTT.

The chain uses TRBV6-2 or TRBV6-3 and TRBJ2-7; 7 nucleotides align to TRBD1. The J segment lost 1 base and the V segment lost 6 bases, leaving 6 bases of the junction unmatched. This CDR3 spans 14 amino acids. Germline CDR1 is MNHEY and CDR2 is SVGEGT. CDR3: CASSSPDRSYEQYV. CDR3 nucleotides: TGTGCCAGCAGCTCCCCGGACAGGTCCTACGAGCAGTACGTC.

This clone was picked up one time. The rearrangement uses TRBV19 and TRBJ1-6; weak D call: TRBD1 (5 bases). The CDR3 has 15 amino acids. The ends were cut back, 6 bases at V and 9 bases at J, with 18 bases in the middle. Germline values: CDR1 LNHDA, CDR2 SQIVND (reference sequence). In DNA, the CDR3 is TGTGCCAGTAGCCCCCCGCCGGGGGGAAGTTCACCCCTCCACTTT. Translated, it gives CASSPPPGGSSPLHF. The whole variable domain, remainder taken from reference TRBV19 and TRBJ1-6, is DGGITQSPKYLFRKEGQNVTLSCEQNLNHDAMYWYRQDPGQGLRLIYYSQIVNDFQKGDIAEGYSVSREKKESFPLTVTSAQKNPTAFYLCASSPPPGGSSPLHFGNGTRLTVT.

The V and J genes are TRBV19 and TRBJ2-3; maybe TRBD1 (7 bases). This CDR3 region has 18 residues. CDR1 is LNHDA and CDR2 is SQIVND in the germline V gene (reference sequence). V lost 6 bases and J 0 bases, leaving 22 bases between the germline ends. Here the CDR3 reads CASREGTEKTFSTDTQYF. DNA for the CDR3: TGTGCCAGTAGGGAGGGGACAGAAAAAACCTTCAGCACAGATACGCAGTATTTT. Full variable domain (remainder filled in from reference TRBV19 and TRBJ2-3): DGGITQSPKYLFRKEGQNVTLSCEQNLNHDAMYWYRQDPGQGLRLIYYSQIVNDFQKGDIAEGYSVSREKKESFPLTVTSAQKNPTAFYLCASREGTEKTFSTDTQYFGPGTRLTVL.

This chain links TRBV6-2 or TRBV6-3 with TRBJ2-1; TRBD2 matches 10 bases. The CDR3 consists of 16 residues. J gave up 2 bases and V 0 bases, and 1 base lay outside the gene matches. Germline V gene data show CDR1 as MNHEY and CDR2 as SVGEGT. This CDR3 reads CASSYSAGGAYNEQFF. Here the CDR3 DNA reads TGTGCCAGCAGTTACTCAGCGGGAGGGGCCTACAATGAGCAGTTCTTC.

This clone was found a few times. The chain is built from TRBV5-8 and TRBJ1-5; 9 bases agree with TRBD1. The CDR3 loop spans 14 amino acids. Germline CDR1 is SGHTS and CDR2 is YDEGEE. J gave up 7 bases and V 3 bases, and 5 bases lay outside the gene matches. The CDR3 region is CASSSQGAKQPQHF. The CDR3 DNA reads as TGTGCCAGCAGCTCACAGGGGGCGAAACAGCCCCAGCATTTT.

The chain employs TRBV7-2 and TRBJ1-4; TRBD1 matches at 12 bases. After removal of 1 base from V and 7 bases from J, the junction contained 7 bases not matched to a gene. This CDR3 is 17 amino acids long. Per germline, CDR1 SGHTA and CDR2 FQGNSA. CDR3 protein: CASSLVGQGAGREKLFF. Written as DNA, the CDR3 is TGTGCCAGCAGCTTAGTGGGACAGGGGGCTGGTCGTGAAAAACTGTTTTTT.

This chain uses TRBV29-1 with TRBJ2-3, with TRBD1 matching 10 bases. The junction had 15 bases not matched to a gene; V was cut back by 6 bases and J by 3 bases. The germline V gene encodes CDR1 SQVTM and CDR2 ANQGSEA. This CDR3 has 17 residues. The CDR3 region is CSVAGTGVAGRTDTQYF. The CDR3, as DNA: TGCAGCGTGGCCGGGACAGGGGTAGCGGGGCGGACAGATACGCAGTATTTT.

The genes are TRBV7-9 and TRBJ2-3; 11 bases fit TRBD2. The CDR3 consists of 16 residues. V shed 3 bases and J 2 bases; nucleotides not matched to a gene: 4. Germline CDR1 is SEHNR and CDR2 is FQNEAQ (reference sequence). The CDR3 protein is CASSFPSGGNTDTQYF. The CDR3 region has the DNA TGTGCCAGCAGCTTTCCTAGCGGGGGGAACACAGATACGCAGTATTTT.

CDR3 DNA: TGTGCCAGCAGCTTAGATTCTTCGTACTCCTACGAGCAGTACGTC. It yields the protein CASSLDSSYSYEQYV. V gene TRBV11-3 combines with J gene TRBJ2-7, with unresolved D. The CDR3 length is 15 residues. With 0 bases removed from V and 0 bases from J, the gap between germline ends came to 9 bases. Per germline, CDR1 SGHNT and CDR2 YENEEA.

The V call is TRBV19, the J call TRBJ2-3; 7 nucleotides align to TRBD2. The CDR3 is 16 residues long. Trimming cost V 5 bases and J 4 bases; bases outside gene matches: 12. Germline lookup yields CDR1 LNHDA and CDR2 SQIVND (reference sequence). CDR3 sequence: CASSVDAGLVSDTQYF. The CDR3 DNA reads TGTGCCAGTAGTGTGGATGCCGGACTAGTTTCAGATACGCAGTATTTT. The entire variable domain, with the rest obtained from reference TRBV19 and TRBJ2-3, is as follows: DGGITQSPKYLFRKEGQNVTLSCEQNLNHDAMYWYRQDPGQGLRLIYYSQIVNDFQKGDIAEGYSVSREKKESFPLTVTSAQKNPTAFYLCASSVDAGLVSDTQYFGPGTRLTVL.

V and J are TRBV5-1 and TRBJ2-7; D is perhaps TRBD1 (6 bases). V shed 0 bases and J shed 2 bases, with 12 bases lying between them. The germline V gene has CDR1 SGHRS and CDR2 YFSETQ. CDR3 length: 15 residues. The CDR3 DNA reads as TGCGCCAGCAGCTTGGTTTTGGACAGTCCCTACGAGCAGTACGTC. Translated: CASSLVLDSPYEQYV.

The V gene is TRBV19, the J gene TRBJ2-5, with D possibly matching TRBD1 (6 bases). This CDR3 is 14 amino acids long. The ends were cut back, 8 bases at V and 0 bases at J, with 13 bases in the middle. The germline V gene has CDR1 LNHDA and CDR2 SQIVND (reference sequence). CDR3 nucleotide sequence: TGTGCCAGTCGTAGACAGGCGTACCAAGAGACCCAGTACTTC. Protein sequence: CASRRQAYQETQYF.

The gene calls are TRBV18 and TRBJ2-6; possibly TRBD2 for D (5 bases). This CDR3 contains 17 residues. Trimming shortened V by 11 bases and J by 0 bases, and 20 bases separated the two germline ends. From germline, CDR1 is KGHSH and CDR2 LQKENI. This chain's CDR3 is CASLEGWDVSGANVLTF. The CDR3 DNA is TGTGCCTCCCTCGAGGGCTGGGATGTCTCTGGGGCCAACGTCCTGACTTTC.

V and J are TRBV15 and TRBJ2-7; D is undetermined. Per germline, CDR1 LNHNV and CDR2 YYDKDF (reference sequence). CDR3 length: 14 amino acids. The ends were cut back, 0 bases at V and 6 bases at J, with 12 bases in the middle. The CDR3 region has the DNA TGTGCCACCAGCAGAGATTTGACGTCAGGCGAGCAGTACGTC. Protein: CATSRDLTSGEQYV.

The rearrangement uses TRBV3-1 (or the pseudogene TRBV3-2) and TRBJ2-3; D is possibly TRBD2 (7 bases). The CDR3 consists of 14 residues. Germline CDR1 reads LGHDT; CDR2 reads YNNKEL (reference sequence). The germline V and J ends were trimmed by 4 bases and 2 bases, with 10 bases remaining between them. The CDR3 protein is CASSRGGLTDTQYF. The CDR3, as DNA: TGTGCCAGCAGCCGGGGGGGCCTCACAGATACGCAGTATTTT.

The rearrangement links TRBV9 to TRBJ1-6; 8 bases line up with TRBD1. The CDR3 loop spans 16 amino acids. CDR1 is SGDLS, CDR2 YYNGEE, per germline. The V segment lost 3 bases and the J segment 6 bases; nucleotides outside the gene matches: 8. In DNA, the CDR3 is TGTGCCAGCAGCGCCCGGACAGGGAGACTTAATTCACCCCTCCACTTT. Translation: CASSARTGRLNSPLHF.

CDR3 in amino acids: CASSWRTGGTGELFF. CDR3 nucleotides: TGCGCCAGCAGCTGGAGGACAGGGGGCACCGGGGAGCTGTTTTTT. The J gene is TRBJ2-2, the V gene TRBV5-1, with TRBD1 identical over 10 bases. The CDR3 sequence is 15 residues long. Germline CDR1 and CDR2: SGHRS and YFSETQ. Trimming took 3 bases from V and 4 from J; bases not matched to a gene: 3.

The V and J genes are TRBV5-4 and TRBJ2-1; 10 bases line up with TRBD2. Germline lookup yields CDR1 SGHNT and CDR2 YYREEE (reference sequence). J gave up 9 bases and V 0 bases, and 9 bases lay outside the gene matches. This CDR3 is 16 amino acids long. CDR3 nucleotide sequence: TGTGCCAGCAGCTTGGCAGCGGGGGGGCCGGCTCCTGAGCAGTTCTTC. Protein sequence: CASSLAAGGPAPEQFF.

This sequence joins TRBV10-3 and TRBJ1-2, with 10 bases identical to TRBD1. This CDR3 contains 14 residues. Germline CDR1 reads ENHRY; CDR2 reads SYGVKD. Germline trimming cut 3 bases from V and 6 bases from J; bases unmatched to any gene: 4. CDR3 protein: CAISEDRGRDGYTF. The CDR3 DNA reads as TGTGCCATCAGTGAAGACAGGGGGCGAGATGGCTACACCTTC.

This chain joins TRBV6-2 or TRBV6-3 and TRBJ2-5, with TRBD1 matching 8 bases. Germline CDR1 MNHEY, CDR2 SVGEGT. J was trimmed by 5 bases and V by 0 bases; bases with no gene match: 5. The CDR3 is 15 amino acids. The CDR3 spells CASSYSGQAWETQYF. The CDR3 nucleotides are TGTGCCAGCAGTTACTCGGGACAGGCCTGGGAGACCCAGTACTTC.

The V gene is TRBV6-5, the J gene TRBJ1-2; 7 bases agree with TRBD1. J lost 0 bases, V lost 8 bases, and 9 bases had no gene match. Germline lookup yields CDR1 MNHEY and CDR2 SVGAGI. The CDR3 has 15 residues. The CDR3 nucleotides read TGTGCCAGCCTCCGGGACAGCTCATCTAACTATGGCTACACCTTC. Amino acids: CASLRDSSSNYGYTF.

This clone was counted once. V is TRBV21-1 and J is TRBJ1-6; TRBD1, the D gene given by the table, was not confirmed from the DNA. TRBV21-1 constitutes a pseudogene. There are 16 residues in the CDR3. CDR3 protein: CASSKSGTGGNSPLHF. CDR3 coding DNA: TGTGCCAGCAGCAAATCCGGGACAGGGGGCAATTCACCCCTCCACTTT.

The rearrangement uses TRBV5-5 and TRBJ2-7; D is possibly TRBD1 (6 bases). The CDR3 consists of 15 residues. CDR1 and CDR2 (germline): SGHKS, YYEKEE (reference sequence). Trimming shortened V by 5 bases and J by 5 bases, and 20 bases separated the two germline ends. The CDR3 sequence: CASRPRPGVWDEQYF. The CDR3 DNA reads TGTGCCAGCAGGCCACGACCAGGGGTGTGGGACGAGCAGTACTTC.

This clone has only one observation. V and J are TRBV12-3 or TRBV12-4 and TRBJ2-5, with D unresolved. The CDR3 spans 12 residues. Trimming left V 3 bases short and J 4 bases short, with 6 bases between. CDR3 sequence reads: CASSFLLETQYF. CDR3 sequence (DNA): TGTGCCAGCAGTTTCCTCTTAGAGACCCAGTACTTC.

This clone was seen a single time. The J gene is TRBJ1-2, the V gene TRBV21-1. TRBV21-1 is a pseudogene. The CDR3 covers 14 residues. In nucleotides, the CDR3 is TGTGCCAGCAGCAATTCGGGACTACTTCTTGGCTACACCTTC. Its translation is CASSNSGLLLGYTF.